This TCR beta chain was recorded in a study of cytomegalovirus exposure and HLA in healthy donors (TCRdb year 2017). Broadly, across the study: An earlier analysis of under 600 of the donors reported more than 250 Gb of sequence data and some 120 million unique TCR beta sequences from 150 million to 200 million T cells. About 300 gigabases of sequencing data and tens of millions of unique TCR sequences made up an early release that covered approximately 700 HLA-typed donors. Among the roughly 410 genotyped donors, around 81% belonged to the genetic ancestry cluster associated with self-reported Caucasian donors. The study aimed to test whether cataloging public T cell receptors could reveal signatures of past pathogen exposure. The study profiled the T cell repertoires of more than 500 subjects by immunosequencing and related them to cytomegalovirus serostatus. In addition to the first cohort of hundreds of subjects, a separate validation cohort of under 150 different subjects was used. The study combined high-throughput TCR immunosequencing, statistical association of individual TCRs with disease status, and machine learning to predict cytomegalovirus infection status. A later analysis re-examined previously published TCR beta repertoires from more than 650 donors and added high-resolution HLA genotyping to investigate patterns of TCR occurrence. Rather than drawing on any new phenotypic data, the later analysis identified candidate immune exposures from TCR beta sequences and the way those sequences occurred across donors. An earlier analysis of about 620 of the donors applied high-throughput TCR beta sequencing to assess whether each TCR beta V gene segment acted as functional or pseudogenic. Donor age, sex, ethnicity and CMV serostatus were compiled together with the repertoire data. Genome-wide SNP genotypes for about 65% of the 666 donors were used in a later genetic analysis, which treated that subset as a discovery cohort. All discovery cohort repertoires had been generated using a single sequencing platform. HLA typing included class I and class II loci at four-digit resolution. The number of typed donors differed by locus: roughly 629-640 for A, B, C, DRB1 and DQB1; some 500 for DQA1; 606 for DPA1; and some 470 for DPB1. Because of strong linkage in the cohort, roughly 5 DR-DQ haplotypes were treated as single units for association and clustering. Among several hundred genotyped donors of the cohort, an average of around 250,000 unique TCR beta nucleotide sequences was sequenced per donor, of which about 18% were non-productive. The paper's findings and limits, for the study overall: Only TCR beta chains were sequenced in this cohort, and the absence of alpha or paired-chain data limited detectable features. A group of highly shared sequence variants was considered likely to be a technical artifact of the sequencing pipeline. V-gene and J-gene trimming of TCR beta chains was associated with a missense DCLRE1C variant in a later genetic analysis, and the association was replicated in an independent cohort. Because counts were too low, seventeen rarely observed V segments, including chromosome 9 orphons, were excluded from the earlier analysis of 587 of the donors. A later analysis reported that several top co-occurrence clusters appeared linked to parvovirus B19, influenza, CMV and Epstein-Barr virus. An earlier analysis of roughly 570 of the donors showed that most TCR beta V segments appeared in productive rearrangements either about 87% or about 30% of the time, which broadly matched IMGT annotations. The authors suggested that the approach could potentially be generalized to other disease states and immunological phenotypes. A further reported finding was that TCR beta sequences accurately predicted the HLA-A and HLA-B alleles for most subjects in the first cohort. The only immune exposure information available for the cohort was CMV serostatus. Some IMGT-functional V segments, including TRBV6-2 and TRBV6-3, could not be told apart with the 87-base-pair reads, so those segments were excluded. The presence/absence analyses assumed that sequencing depth was roughly uniform across donors, and that assumption may not be true. In a later analysis, TCR association rates were found to vary across HLA loci, with the most associated TCRs seen for DRB1 alleles and the fewest for HLA-C alleles. Across donors, most TCR sequences were observed very rarely, whereas some public TCRs were present in many individuals. A few of the identified cytomegalovirus-associated TCR beta chains were confirmed in vitro to be specific for cytomegalovirus antigens. In both the original and validation cohorts, the classifier was reported to diagnose cytomegalovirus status with high specificity and sensitivity. Strong co-occurrence of HLA alleles, especially DR and DQ, made assigning TCR associations to individual alleles difficult. In a later analysis, HLA-associated TCR beta chains were found to be more clonally expanded and to have lower generation probabilities than equally common non-associated chains. A total of 150 to 200 TCR beta chains were listed by the study as associated with cytomegalovirus. According to a later analysis, most CMV-associated TCR beta chains appeared to be HLA-restricted, and the HLA associations seemed to be driven largely by CMV exposure. In a later genetic analysis, fewer N-insertions in productive TCRs were reported among donors in an Asian-associated ancestry cluster than the 666-donor mean. Correlated functional status among segregating V segments might reflect linkage disequilibrium, but an unknown experimental factor could not be ruled out. Specific HLA alleles were associated with more than 15,000 TCR beta sequences at a false discovery rate of 0.05 in a later analysis. Because HLA typing was missing for some donors at each locus, association tests included only the typed subset.

The CDR3 measures 11 amino acids from cysteine to phenylalanine. Only the CDR3 region is kept as DNA, spanning 33 bases read in frame from base 1. CDR1 and CDR2 (LNHDA, SQIVND) derive from the germline V gene (reference sequence). The junction shows trimming of 10 bases on V and 4 bases on J, plus 10 bases between the germline ends. This clone has a single count. The antigen it recognizes is unknown. No quality values exist for individual bases; no much larger clone is one base distant. The cohort was made up of around 720 healthy bone marrow donors. All cohort members were sampled while nominally healthy, although unrecorded immune exposures were likely present. The donor tested CMV seronegative and was one of the 352 seronegative cohort members. A peripheral blood sample was provided by each donor, and peripheral blood mononuclear cells were used for TCR beta sequencing. Genomic DNA was extracted from the blood cell samples with the Qiagen DNeasy Blood Extraction Kit.

The library was generated by the immunoSEQ multiplex PCR assay. The multiplex PCR relied on a mix of 60 forward primers for TCR Vbeta segments and 13 reverse primers for TCR Jbeta segments. The CDR3 region of rearranged TCR beta genes was amplified from genomic DNA with a multiplex PCR assay. The amplified TCR beta libraries were sequenced on the Illumina HiSeq System as 87-base-pair reads. On the study's bioinformatics: A later analysis tallied about 77 million unique TCR beta chains across the 666 repertoires, and around 12 million of those chains were shared by two or more donors. Raw reads were error-corrected and collapsed into unique sequences with a nearest-neighbor algorithm that merged closely related sequences to remove PCR and sequencing errors. V, D and J gene segments were assigned by aligning CDR3 sequences to IMGT reference sequences. Each retained sequence needed at least a six-nucleotide match to both a V gene segment and a J gene segment. A rearrangement was called productive if the CDR3 had no stop codons and remained in frame with V and J, and every other rearrangement was called non-productive. CDR3 was defined according to IMGT convention as the region running from the second conserved V-encoded cysteine to the conserved J-encoded phenylalanine. The earlier analysis of approximately 500 of the donors excluded sequences that lacked an unambiguous match to a single V gene segment. An earlier analysis of fewer than 750 of the donors classified V segments as functional when productive rearrangements were above 56.7% and as segregating when the standard deviation between donors was above 5%. To diagnose cytomegalovirus status from the catalog of TCR beta chain sequences, a statistical classification framework was built. In a later analysis, V and J genes were assigned by comparing TCR nucleotide sequences against IMGT/GENE-DB human TR gene sequences. In a later analysis, CDR3 sequences and most-parsimonious VDJ recombination scenarios were assigned using the TCRdist pipeline. In a later analysis, each TCR beta chain was defined by its CDR3 amino acid sequence together with its V-gene family, and reads lacking a unique V-gene family were excluded. A later analysis removed 600 or so highly shared, low-generation-probability nucleotide sequences to deal with suspected cross-contamination and a sequencing artifact. A later analysis calculated a clonal expansion index for each public chain from normalized within-repertoire ranks of inferred template counts. A later analysis computed generation probabilities with a VDJ recombination model fitted to out-of-frame rearrangements, and checked the results against IGoR. A later analysis scored TCR-TCR, TCR-HLA and TCR-CMV co-occurrence with hypergeometric tests, applying a repertoire-size bias correction to TCR pairs. A later analysis estimated false discovery rates by permuting HLA or CMV assignments 20 times. In a later analysis, co-occurring TCRs were grouped using DBSCAN, and TCRdist sequence similarity was added for clustering within HLA-allele-positive subsets. Repertoires with fewer than 30,000 or more than 120,000 public chains were left out of co-occurrence clustering, as were about five repertoires with anomalous nucleotide sharing. TCRdb limited this immuneACCESS table to in-frame rearrangements with V and J called. A share of clones is missing; checked studies link under half to unresolved V genes, and the rest is unexplained. The V and J calls and clone size come from that table; D and trimming were worked out from the DNA. This sample is represented by roughly 150,000 clones; 76% of them were singletons. The top ten clonotypes cover more than 3% of the sample.

The chain joins TRBV19 to TRBJ1-2; the D gene identity is not certain. This clonotype originated in a male donor in good health and CMV-seronegative. Sequencing input: PBMCs. CDR3 region: CATETGYGYTF. The sequenced DNA: TGTGCCACTGAGACTGGCTATGGCTACACCTTC.